The T cell receptor (beta chain) under discussion was sequenced for a study of a mutant IDH1 vaccine in newly diagnosed glioma. As for the study in general: Previous treatment comprised radiotherapy, temozolomide, or both, mostly both.

Germline V lookup: CDR1 SGHTA, CDR2 FQGTGA. The germline V and J ends were trimmed by 5 bases and 6 bases, with 13 bases remaining between them. This CDR3 has 13 residues. The time point: baseline, week 1 (first vaccination visit). The sample's treatment: pre-vaccination baseline after standard-of-care therapy. Each donor presented with a new WHO grade 3 or 4 astrocytoma that tested IDH1-mutant and showed ATRX loss. Findings and caveats of the study: Top peripheral T cell clonotype shifts appeared unrelated to pseudoprogression. Across multiple MHC alleles, 93.3% of patients had vaccine-induced responses.

The method was immunoSEQ multiplex PCR; TCRdb's version includes in-frame clones alone and lacks a portion of them. Of about 98,000 clones in the sample, 85% to 90% were seen once. Notes on this clone: No antigen is known for it.

The sample consisted of PBMCs, taken from a glioma patient treated with radiotherapy, temozolomide or both. The genes are TRBV7-3 and TRBJ1-1; unclear D gene. This receptor was obtained from a woman aged 50 to 60 with glioma. The CDR3 here is CASSPPNSAEAFF. The CDR3 DNA reads TGTGCCAGCAGCCCACCCAATAGCGCTGAAGCTTTCTTT.